The subject of this entry is one T cell receptor (beta chain). The data are from a study of blood T cell repertoires in COVID-19. Turning to the study itself: From T cells, B-cell-depleted T cells, or PBMCs came the material, which was cDNA or gDNA.

Authors' data handling: By means of reference gene primer amplification, nucleated cell counts were estimated. Sequencing used immunoSEQ multiplex PCR; TCRdb keeps in-frame clones, though not all of them. V, J and clone size reflect that table, while D and trimming were determined from the DNA. The table has roughly 280,000 clones, 80% to 90% seen once; the top ten hold about 11%. CDR3 size: 13 residues. V lost 0 bases and J lost 5, with 8 bases in between. Germline V CDR1 and CDR2: SGHRS, YFSETQ. The V call is TRBV5-1, the J call TRBJ1-2; the D gene is possibly TRBD1 (6 bases). The sample comprised peripheral blood. This clonotype was sampled from a woman aged 70 to 79 with acute or convalescent COVID-19. The CDR3 loop is CASSLDGTYGYTF. The CDR3 DNA reads as TGCGCCAGCAGCTTGGACGGGACATATGGCTACACCTTC.